This T cell receptor beta chain was retrieved from a study of T cell responses to AZD1222 COVID-19 vaccine. Whole-study results and caveats: Repertoires were collected only later (after the peak T cell response had occurred). The donor group comprised mostly white British people and more females; the analysis possibly underestimated clonal diversity.

This clone was seen a handful of times. What it binds is not known. Germline V gene data show CDR1 as SQVTM and CDR2 as ANQGSEA. This CDR3 region has 15 residues. J lost 0 bases, V lost 6 bases, and 10 bases had no gene match. TCRdb's copy holds only in-frame clones and misses some; the assay was immunoSEQ multiplex PCR. The data hold about 66,000 clones, with 75% to 85% observed a single time. The V gene is TRBV29-1, the J gene TRBJ2-7; 8 nucleotides match TRBD2. The material was peripheral blood, obtained on day 0 of MenACWY control vaccination. The receptor was isolated from an adult in good health. The CDR3 is CSVLKLSGTSYEQYF. The CDR3, as DNA: TGCAGCGTCCTAAAACTTAGCGGGACCTCCTACGAGCAGTACTTC.